This T cell receptor (beta chain) is drawn from a study of multiple sclerosis patients with progressive multifocal leukoencephalopathy. TCRdb's table, derived via immunoSEQ multiplex PCR, lists solely in-frame clones and lacks some. The sample consists of under 40,000 clones, about nine tenths of them appearing once. In regard to this clone: The antigen is unknown.

Study-level results: No common TRBV or TRBJ usage or pairing appeared at PML. Clones expanded at PML were already present before and during natalizumab.

Specified time point: before natalizumab initiation. T0 blood was collected before the first natalizumab infusion. V was cut by 3 bases and J by 7 bases, with 3 bases left in between. Germline-derived CDR1 and CDR2 are WSHSY and SAAADI. This CDR3 has 10 residues. V usage is TRBV10-2 and J usage is TRBJ1-2; D is ambiguous. The receptor's source is a human donor with multiple sclerosis. Sequenced sample: PBMCs. The CDR3 coding sequence is TGCGCCAGCAGTGATGGTGGCTACACCTTC. Its protein product is CASSDGGYTF.